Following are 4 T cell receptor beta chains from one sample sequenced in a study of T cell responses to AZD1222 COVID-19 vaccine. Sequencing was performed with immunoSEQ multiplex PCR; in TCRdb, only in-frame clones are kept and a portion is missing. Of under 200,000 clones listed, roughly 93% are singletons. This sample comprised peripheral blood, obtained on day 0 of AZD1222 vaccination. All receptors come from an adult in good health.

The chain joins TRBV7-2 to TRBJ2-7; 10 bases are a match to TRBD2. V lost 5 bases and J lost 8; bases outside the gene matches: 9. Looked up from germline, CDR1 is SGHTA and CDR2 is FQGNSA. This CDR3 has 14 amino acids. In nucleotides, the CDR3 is TGTGCCAGCAGCCCACTAGCGGGAAGGTCGCAGCAGTACTTC. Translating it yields CASSPLAGRSQQYF.

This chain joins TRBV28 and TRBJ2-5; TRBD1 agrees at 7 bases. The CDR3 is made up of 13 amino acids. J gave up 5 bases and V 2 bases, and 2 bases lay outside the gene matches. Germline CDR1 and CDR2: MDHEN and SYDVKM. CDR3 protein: CASSLRTGETQYF. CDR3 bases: TGTGCCAGCAGTTTACGGACAGGCGAGACCCAGTACTTC.

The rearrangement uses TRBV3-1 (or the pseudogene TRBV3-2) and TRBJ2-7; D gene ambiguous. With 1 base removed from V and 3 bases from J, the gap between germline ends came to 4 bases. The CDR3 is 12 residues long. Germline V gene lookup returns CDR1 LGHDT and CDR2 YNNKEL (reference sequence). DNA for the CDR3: TGTGCCAGCAGCCAAGGGGGCTACGAGCAGTACTTC. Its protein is CASSQGGYEQYF.

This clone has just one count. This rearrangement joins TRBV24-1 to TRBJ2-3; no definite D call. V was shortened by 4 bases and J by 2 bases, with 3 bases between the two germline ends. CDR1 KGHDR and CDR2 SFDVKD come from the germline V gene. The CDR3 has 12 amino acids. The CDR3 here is CATSDFTDTQYF. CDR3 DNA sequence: TGTGCCACCAGTGACTTCACAGATACGCAGTATTTT.